This TCR beta chain was recovered during a study of control samples from healthy donors and cancer patients. CDR1 MRHNA and CDR2 SNTAGT come from the germline V gene. The CDR3 sequence is 13 residues long. The ends were cut back, 2 bases at V and 2 bases at J, with 6 bases in the middle. Repertoires were generated with immunoSEQ multiplex PCR, while TCRdb's copy carries only in-frame clones and drops some. The sample has about 97,000 clones; 75% to 90% are singletons. Material for sequencing was blood. The clonotype was recovered from a man aged 25-45 years in good health. The chain recombines TRBV6-4 with TRBJ1-1, with no clear D. CDR3: CASSDRDNTEAFF. CDR3 DNA sequence: TGTGCCAGCAGTGACAGGGATAACACTGAAGCTTTCTTT.